This T cell receptor beta chain was captured in a study of cytomegalovirus exposure and HLA in healthy donors. The germline CDR1 and CDR2 sequences are MDHEN and SYDVKM. The CDR3 extends over 12 amino acids. Trimming stripped 6 bases from V and 9 bases from J, with 14 bases between. PCR used 60 Vbeta primers and 13 Jbeta primers. Profiled with immunoSEQ multiplex PCR; TCRdb holds only in-frame clones, not every one. This sample has 150,000 to 200,000 clones, with around 77% found just once. The V call is TRBV28, the J call TRBJ1-1; a weak D match, TRBD1 (6 bases). This TCR came from a man in his sixties in good health and CMV-seronegative. The sequenced sample consisted of PBMCs. This chain's CDR3 is CASSKLRGQAFF. The CDR3 nucleotides read TGTGCCAGCAGCAAACTCAGGGGTCAAGCTTTCTTT.